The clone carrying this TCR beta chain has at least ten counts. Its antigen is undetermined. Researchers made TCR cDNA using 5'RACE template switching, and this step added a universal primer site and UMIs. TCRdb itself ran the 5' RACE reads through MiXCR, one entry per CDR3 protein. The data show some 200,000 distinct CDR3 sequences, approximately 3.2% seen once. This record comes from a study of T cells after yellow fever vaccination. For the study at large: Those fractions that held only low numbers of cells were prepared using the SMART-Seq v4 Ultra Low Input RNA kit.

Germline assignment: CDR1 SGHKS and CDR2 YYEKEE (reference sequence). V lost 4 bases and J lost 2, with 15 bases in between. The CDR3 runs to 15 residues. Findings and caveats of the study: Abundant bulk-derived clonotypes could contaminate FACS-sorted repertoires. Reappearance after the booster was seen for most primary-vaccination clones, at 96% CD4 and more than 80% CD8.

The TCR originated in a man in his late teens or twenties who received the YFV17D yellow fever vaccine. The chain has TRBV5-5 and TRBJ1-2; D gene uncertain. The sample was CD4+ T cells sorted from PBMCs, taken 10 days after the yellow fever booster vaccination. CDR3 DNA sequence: TGTGCCAGCAGCCAAAATGCGGAAGTAAACTATGGCTACACCTTC. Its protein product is CASSQNAEVNYGYTF. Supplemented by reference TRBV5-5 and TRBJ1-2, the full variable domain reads DAGVTQSPTHLIKTRGQQVTLRCSPISGHKSVSWYQQVLGQGPQFIFQYYEKEERGRGNFPDRFSARQFPNYSSELNVNALLLGDSALYLCASSQNAEVNYGYTFGSGTRLTVV.